These T cell receptor beta chains were read from a single sample in a study of blood T cell repertoires in COVID-19. Only in-frame clones appear in the TCRdb table, and some are missing; sequencing was by immunoSEQ multiplex PCR. The sample consists of over 25,000 clones, almost 90% of them appearing once. The specimen sequenced was peripheral blood. All receptors come from a woman aged 55-70 years with active COVID-19. Both conserved end residues are part of each CDR3. Clone sizes are given selectively: once, few, many, or a class where the clone is expanded.

clone size,V gene,J gene,CDR3 protein
NA,TRBV6-5,TRBJ2-3,CASSTQDPATQYF
NA,TRBV15,TRBJ2-7,CATSRVQGFHEQYF
NA,TRBV19,TRBJ1-5,CASRPARVDSNQPQHF
NA,TRBV7-6,TRBJ2-1,CASSLSGVGSYNEQFF
NA,TRBV12-3/TRBV12-4,TRBJ2-1,CASSTTSGNEQFF
NA,TRBV6-5,TRBJ1-6,CASSRTGEYFSPLHF
NA,TRBV27,TRBJ1-5,CASSLVVGAGQPQHF
once,TRBV30,TRBJ1-6,CAWCEGTPGGNSPLHF
NA,TRBV4-2,TRBJ1-1,CASSQVEIQHTEAFF
NA,TRBV4-2,TRBJ2-7,CASSPETSGNPYEQYF
NA,TRBV4-1,TRBJ2-5,CASSQVPQRAGGETQYF
NA,TRBV3-1/TRBV3-2,TRBJ1-1,CASSRRTGTEAFF
few,TRBV4-1,TRBJ2-7,CASRRDSYSYEQYF
few,TRBV4-1,TRBJ1-5,CASSIAGGRSNQPQHF
once,TRBV5-5,TRBJ2-3,CASSVGQFYTDTQYF
NA,TRBV6-2/TRBV6-3,TRBJ1-6,CASSYSSGRGQSPLHF
NA,TRBV5-4,TRBJ2-5,CASSPGLAETQYF
NA,TRBV5-4,TRBJ2-7,CASSLRQGSYEQYF
NA,TRBV24-1,TRBJ2-1,CATRDPAGLQFF
NA,TRBV28,TRBJ2-5,CASSLWGGRETQYF